These 14 T cell receptor beta chains were sequenced from one sample in a study of cytomegalovirus exposure and HLA in healthy donors. In the PCR, 60 Vbeta and 13 Jbeta primers were used. Generated by immunoSEQ multiplex PCR, the TCRdb table keeps only in-frame clones and is missing some. The sample contains around 170,000 clones, around 80% of which appear only once. What was sequenced was PBMCs. The receptors were gathered from a girl between 5 and 17 years old in good health and CMV-seropositive.

The rearrangement joins TRBV5-5 to TRBJ2-7; D is uncertain. This CDR3 has 13 residues. Looked up from germline, CDR1 is SGHKS and CDR2 is YYEKEE (reference sequence). V lost 2 bases and J lost 6, with 12 bases in between. The CDR3 region is CASSFRPIGEQYF. CDR3 nucleotide sequence: TGTGCCAGCAGCTTTCGCCCCATCGGCGAGCAGTACTTC. The full variable domain, its missing parts supplied by reference TRBV5-5 and TRBJ2-7, is DAGVTQSPTHLIKTRGQQVTLRCSPISGHKSVSWYQQVLGQGPQFIFQYYEKEERGRGNFPDRFSARQFPNYSSELNVNALLLGDSALYLCASSFRPIGEQYFGPGTRLTVT.

This clone has a single count. The chain links TRBV6-1 to TRBJ1-3, with TRBD1 as a possible D gene (5 bases). Trimming took 4 bases from V and 0 from J, leaving 16 bases between them. The CDR3 is 17 residues long. Germline assignment: CDR1 MNHNS and CDR2 SASEGT. The CDR3 DNA is TGTGCCAGCAGTGGTCAGACGGGGGGAACCTCTGGAAACACCATATATTTT. It is translated as CASSGQTGGTSGNTIYF.

V usage is TRBV11-1 and J usage is TRBJ2-7; 7 positions match TRBD2. This CDR3 contains 18 residues. V shed 5 bases and J 4 bases; nucleotides not matched to a gene: 20. Germline V gene lookup returns CDR1 SGHAT and CDR2 FQDESV (reference sequence). The chain's CDR3 is CASSPPVKRGIPSYEQYF. CDR3 nucleotides: TGTGCCAGCAGCCCTCCGGTTAAGCGGGGAATCCCTTCTTACGAGCAGTACTTC.

This chain links TRBV5-4 with TRBJ1-1; TRBD1 matches 7 bases. The germline V gene encodes CDR1 SGHNT and CDR2 YYREEE (reference sequence). V gave up 3 bases and J gave up 8 bases; unmatched junction bases: 7. This CDR3 is built from 13 residues. The CDR3 nucleotides read TGTGCCAGCAGCTCCACAGGGGACTGGGAAGCTTTCTTT. It yields the protein CASSSTGDWEAFF.

As regards this clone: A junction end diverges from the germline sequence, so it may reflect a read error. The chain couples TRBV7-7 to TRBJ2-3; D remains ambiguous. CDR3 size: 13 residues. CDR1 SSHAT and CDR2 FNYEAQ come from the germline V gene (reference sequence). CDR3 sequence reads: CASSFQGTDTQYF. The CDR3 DNA follows: TGTGCTAGCAGCTTCCAGGGCACAGATACGCAGTATTTT.

The rearrangement links TRBV6-5 to TRBJ2-3; no clear D. CDR3 length: 15 residues. Trimming removed 0 bases from V and 8 bases from J, with 15 bases in between. Germline V CDR1 and CDR2: MNHEY, SVGAGI. The CDR3 loop reads CASSYSTQYLGTQYF. For the CDR3, the DNA is TGTGCCAGCAGTTACTCGACACAGTATTTGGGTACGCAGTATTTT.

For the CDR3, the DNA is TGCGCCAGCAGCTTGGACCTGACAGTGCCCCGAAACACCATATATTTT. Residues: CASSLDLTVPRNTIYF. The V and J genes are TRBV5-1 and TRBJ1-3; D possibly corresponds to TRBD1 (5 bases). Trimming stripped 0 bases from V and 5 bases from J, with 15 bases between. The CDR3 is 16 residues long. Germline values: CDR1 SGHRS, CDR2 YFSETQ. Together with reference TRBV5-1 and TRBJ1-3, the CDR3 gives the full variable domain: KAGVTQTPRYLIKTRGQQVTLSCSPISGHRSVSWYQQTPGQGLQFLFEYFSETQRNKGNFPGRFSGRQFSNSRSEMNVSTLELGDSALYLCASSLDLTVPRNTIYFGEGSWLTVV.

The count of this clone is one. The junction does not match germline at one end; this may be a read error. This chain joins TRBV7-9 and TRBJ2-7, with D uncertain. Per germline, CDR1 SEHNR and CDR2 FQNEAQ (reference sequence). This CDR3 is 12 amino acids long. In nucleotides, the CDR3 is TGTTCCAGCAGCGCCTCACTCTACGAGCAGTACTTC. Encoded protein: CSSSASLYEQYF.

The J gene is TRBJ2-3, the V gene TRBV5-5; D not resolved. Looked up from germline, CDR1 is SGHKS and CDR2 is YYEKEE (reference sequence). The CDR3 runs to 14 residues. V was trimmed by 2 bases and J by 3 bases, leaving 10 bases between them. In DNA form, the CDR3 reads TGTGCCAGCAGCTTTGATCAGGCTACAGATACGCAGTATTTT. Its translation: CASSFDQATDTQYF. The entire variable domain, with the rest obtained from reference TRBV5-5 and TRBJ2-3, is as follows: DAGVTQSPTHLIKTRGQQVTLRCSPISGHKSVSWYQQVLGQGPQFIFQYYEKEERGRGNFPDRFSARQFPNYSSELNVNALLLGDSALYLCASSFDQATDTQYFGPGTRLTVL.

This chain joins TRBV30 and TRBJ2-1; 8 bases fit TRBD2. The CDR3 length is 16 residues. Germline V gives CDR1 GTSNPN, CDR2 SVGIG (reference sequence). The V and J ends lost 3 bases and 10 bases, in that order; junction bases with no gene match: 17. CDR3 sequence (DNA): TGTGCCTGGAGAACCCTGCGAAGCGGGAGTCCAAGCGAGCAGTTCTTC. As protein: CAWRTLRSGSPSEQFF.

The gene calls are TRBV18 and TRBJ2-1; a weak D match, TRBD2 (5 bases). The germline V gene encodes CDR1 KGHSH and CDR2 LQKENI. The CDR3 has 15 residues. V was cut by 3 bases and J by 6 bases, with 15 bases left in between. CDR3: CASSPFRGPGNEQFF. DNA for the CDR3: TGTGCCAGCTCACCTTTTCGAGGGCCCGGCAATGAGCAGTTCTTC.

The chain couples TRBV7-9 to TRBJ2-5; D is perhaps TRBD2 (7 bases). The end of the DNA is better explained by TRBJ2-7, so the J call may be wrong. CDR1 and CDR2 from the germline V gene are SEHNR and FQNEAQ (reference sequence). The length of the CDR3 is 15 residues. The CDR3 region is CASSIGGAPSYEQYF. CDR3 nucleotides: TGTGCCAGCAGTATTGGGGGGGCACCCTCCTACGAGCAGTACTTC.

The gene calls are TRBV27 and TRBJ2-7, with TRBD1 matching 7 bases. The CDR3 loop spans 14 amino acids. From germline, CDR1 is MNHEY and CDR2 SMNVEV (reference sequence). The V gene end was trimmed by 6 bases and the J gene end by 1 base; junction bases not matched to a gene: 6. The CDR3 sequence is CASRPRTGSYEQYF. CDR3 DNA: TGTGCCAGCAGACCCCGGACAGGATCCTACGAGCAGTACTTC.

This clone was seen ten or more times. The J gene is TRBJ1-3, the V gene TRBV29-1; no clear D gene. The CDR3 sequence is 16 residues long. V was cut by 0 bases and J by 0 bases, with 12 bases left in between. Germline V gives CDR1 SQVTM, CDR2 ANQGSEA. The CDR3 protein is CSVEDGGISSGNTIYF. The CDR3 DNA follows: TGCAGCGTTGAAGATGGCGGAATCAGCTCTGGAAACACCATATATTTT. The complete variable domain, with remaining parts taken from reference TRBV29-1 and TRBJ1-3, reads SAVISQKPSRDICQRGTSLTIQCQVDSQVTMMFWYRQQPGQSLTLIATANQGSEATYESGFVIDKFPISRPNLTFSTLTVSNMSPEDSSIYLCSVEDGGISSGNTIYFGEGSWLTVV.